One and the same sample provided the 21 T cell receptor beta chains below, sequenced in a study of vaccination effects on CD4 cells after COVID-19. The protocol was immunoSEQ multiplex PCR, while the TCRdb copy is restricted to in-frame clones and leaves out a portion. The sample contains approximately 30,000 clones, under 85% of which appear only once. Viral peptide pool expansion of antigen-specific CD4+ T cells preceded sequencing in the ViraFEST assay. Subsequent to less than eleven days of culture, CD4+ T cells were isolated. Nobody among the vaccine recipients had prior SARS-CoV-2 infection (nucleocapsid antibodies were negative). For these TCRs, the target antigens are not known. The sequenced sample was CD4+ T cells from PBMCs cultured with SARS-CoV-2 spike peptides, obtained before COVID-19 vaccination. The receptors come from a human donor who received a COVID-19 vaccine.

The genes are TRBV7-9 and TRBJ1-1; TRBD1 matches 7 bases. The CDR3 loop spans 14 amino acids. Germline assignment: CDR1 SEHNR and CDR2 FQNEAQ (reference sequence). V gave up 8 bases and J gave up 1 base; unmatched junction bases: 7. CDR3 coding DNA: TGTGCCAGCGGAACCCGGGACAGGAACACTGAAGCTTTCTTT. It translates to CASGTRDRNTEAFF.

The J gene is TRBJ2-3, the V gene TRBV6-4, with TRBD2 identical over 15 bases. This CDR3 has 16 amino acids. The J segment lost 7 bases and the V segment lost 6 bases, leaving 8 bases of the junction unmatched. Germline loops: CDR1 MRHNA, CDR2 SNTAGT. CDR3 protein: CASSPGGTSGRNTQYF. Here the CDR3 DNA reads TGTGCCAGCAGCCCCGGGGGGACTAGCGGGAGGAATACGCAGTATTTT.

The chain is built from TRBV19 and TRBJ1-5, with a weak D call TRBD1 (6 bases). This CDR3 spans 16 amino acids. CDR1 is LNHDA, CDR2 SQIVND, per germline (reference sequence). The V gene lost 4 bases and the J gene lost 6 bases, with 19 bases spanning the gap. This chain's CDR3 is CASSSPTGYGIQPQHF. CDR3 DNA sequence: TGTGCCAGTAGTAGCCCTACAGGGTATGGGATTCAGCCCCAGCATTTT.

In its sample, this clone was seen a few times. The V and J genes are TRBV18 and TRBJ1-2, with 12 nucleotides matching TRBD1. Unmatched junction bases numbered 4, after V lost 2 bases and J lost 9 bases. CDR1 and CDR2 (germline): KGHSH, LQKENI. This CDR3 comprises 14 residues. CDR3 nucleotides: TGTGCCAGCTCACCAGGGACAGGGGGCGGCCGCTACACCTTC. Encoded protein: CASSPGTGGGRYTF.

CDR3 sequence: CASSSIRNRASNQPQHF. For the CDR3, the DNA is TGTGCCAGCAGTTCTATCCGAAACAGGGCTAGCAATCAGCCCCAGCATTTT. The chain joins TRBV28 to TRBJ1-5; weak D call: TRBD1 (6 bases). This CDR3 contains 17 residues. V was pared by 4 bases and J by 0 bases, with 16 bases between. Germline-derived CDR1 and CDR2 are MDHEN and SYDVKM.

Remarks on this clone: It is likely a read error: a sequence one base away is far more abundant. The chain employs TRBV14 and TRBJ1-1, with D hard to call. Trimming shortened V by 6 bases and J by 1 base, and 9 bases separated the two germline ends. This CDR3 has 13 amino acids. Germline CDR1 is SGHDN and CDR2 is FVKESK. The CDR3 spells CASSFGRNTEAFF. The CDR3 coding sequence is TGTGCCAGCAGTTTCGGGCGGAACACTGAAGCTTTCTTT. Looking up the rest from reference TRBV14 and TRBJ1-1 gives the full variable domain: EAGVTQFPSHSVIEKGQTVTLRCDPISGHDNLYWYRRVMGKEIKFLLHFVKESKQDESGMPNNRFLAERTGGTYSTLKVQPAELEDSGVYFCASSFGRNTEAFFGQGTRLTVV.

V usage is TRBV5-1 and J usage is TRBJ1-2; the D is unclear. Germline V gene data show CDR1 as SGHRS and CDR2 as YFSETQ. The CDR3 totals 13 residues. V gave up 0 bases and J gave up 4 bases, with 7 bases separating them. The CDR3 reads CASSLDLSYGYTF. DNA of the CDR3: TGCGCCAGCAGCTTGGATCTCAGCTATGGCTACACCTTC.

This clone was picked up one time. V and J are TRBV6-5 and TRBJ2-1; TRBD2 matches at 7 bases. Per germline, CDR1 MNHEY and CDR2 SVGAGI. This CDR3 has 15 amino acids. J lost 6 bases, V lost 2 bases, and 7 bases had no gene match. The CDR3 DNA is TGTGCCAGCAGTTACGTCCCAGCGGGGCTCAATGAGCAGTTCTTC. It yields the protein CASSYVPAGLNEQFF.

The rearrangement uses TRBV5-5 and TRBJ2-6; D is ambiguous. This CDR3 has 15 amino acids. The ends were cut back, 6 bases at V and 4 bases at J, with 14 bases in the middle. Germline V gives CDR1 SGHKS, CDR2 YYEKEE (reference sequence). Here the CDR3 DNA reads TGTGCCAGCACCTCACTCGGGTCCGGGGCCAACGTCCTGACTTTC. It is translated as CASTSLGSGANVLTF.

This clone was detected only a few times. The rearrangement uses TRBV10-3 and TRBJ2-5; D is perhaps TRBD2 (6 bases). CDR3 length equals 15 residues. Trimming cost V 0 bases and J 2 bases, with 10 bases left between them. CDR1 is ENHRY, CDR2 SYGVKD, per germline. Here the CDR3 DNA reads TGTGCCATCAGTGAGTCGACGGGGAGGCAAGAGACCCAGTACTTC. Translated: CAISESTGRQETQYF.

This chain links TRBV27 with TRBJ2-3; the D call may be TRBD1 or TRBD2 (5 bases each). Trimming removed 5 bases from V and 6 bases from J, with 15 bases in between. CDR1 is MNHEY, CDR2 SMNVEV, per germline (reference sequence). CDR3 length: 14 residues. The CDR3 reads CASSPMRGWDTQYF. CDR3 bases: TGTGCCAGCAGTCCGATGAGGGGATGGGATACGCAGTATTTT.

This clone was counted a few times. This chain joins TRBV6-5 and TRBJ1-6; 11 bases are shared with TRBD1. V dropped 5 bases and J dropped 15; count of bases not matched to a gene: 3. The CDR3 is 12 amino acids. From germline, CDR1 is MNHEY and CDR2 SVGAGI. The CDR3 nucleotides are TGTGCCAGCAGTCGGGACAGGGGGATCCTCCACTTT. This encodes CASSRDRGILHF.

The chain recombines TRBV3-1 (or the pseudogene TRBV3-2) with TRBJ2-7; the D gene is possibly TRBD1 (5 bases). The CDR3 is made up of 15 amino acids. The ends were cut back, 1 base at V and 6 bases at J, with 16 bases in the middle. Germline lookup yields CDR1 LGHDT and CDR2 YNNKEL (reference sequence). CDR3 in amino acids: CASSQAVRGLSEQYF. In DNA form, the CDR3 reads TGTGCCAGCAGCCAAGCCGTAAGGGGCCTGAGCGAGCAGTACTTC.

The J gene is TRBJ1-2, the V gene TRBV11-3; D possibly corresponds to TRBD1 (5 bases). Germline loops: CDR1 SGHNT, CDR2 YENEEA. The CDR3 sequence is 12 residues long. The V and J ends lost 1 base and 7 bases respectively, with 7 bases between them. This chain's CDR3 is CASSLGGAGYTF. CDR3 DNA: TGTGCCAGCAGCTTAGGAGGGGCTGGCTACACCTTC.

The J gene is TRBJ2-7, the V gene TRBV6-6; TRBD2 aligns across 12 bases. The length of the CDR3 is 13 residues. Unmatched junction bases numbered 7, after V lost 9 bases and J lost 7 bases. CDR1 and CDR2 from the germline V gene are MNHNY and SVGAGI (reference sequence). In nucleotides, the CDR3 is TGTGCCAGTCCTACTAGCGGGAGGCGGGAGCAGTACTTC. As protein: CASPTSGRREQYF.

A few counts support this clone. The genes are TRBV11-2 and TRBJ1-6; the D is unclear. Germline V gene lookup returns CDR1 SGHAT and CDR2 FQNNGV. V shed 0 bases and J shed 6 bases, with 9 bases lying between them. CDR3 size: 15 residues. This CDR3 reads CASSLEFSFNSPLHF. Written as DNA, the CDR3 is TGTGCCAGCAGCTTAGAGTTCAGCTTTAATTCACCCCTCCACTTT.

A single count supports this clone. This chain joins TRBV19 and TRBJ1-1; no clear D. There are 14 residues in the CDR3. V shed 3 bases and J shed 6 bases, with 14 bases lying between them. Germline V gene lookup returns CDR1 LNHDA and CDR2 SQIVND (reference sequence). The CDR3 loop is CASSIIIGGPEAFF. In DNA form, the CDR3 reads TGTGCCAGTAGTATTATAATAGGTGGCCCTGAAGCTTTCTTT.

This chain links TRBV20-1 with TRBJ1-4; D unclear. V lost 0 bases, J lost 7 bases, and 3 bases lay in between. CDR3 length: 11 residues. Germline CDR1 is DFQATT and CDR2 is SNEGSKA (reference sequence). CDR3 region: CSAREGEKLFF. Here the CDR3 DNA reads TGCAGTGCTAGAGAGGGTGAAAAACTGTTTTTT.

Concerning this clone: A junction boundary mismatches the germline segment, possibly from a read error. The CDR3, as DNA: TGTGCCAGCAGCTTAGGGAGGGGGCTTCGATTT. This encodes CASSLGRGLRF. The rearrangement joins TRBV7-2 to TRBJ1-6; 7 bases map to TRBD1. The CDR3 is 11 residues long. The germline V gene encodes CDR1 SGHTA and CDR2 FQGNSA. Full variable domain (remainder filled in from reference TRBV7-2 and TRBJ1-6): GAGVSQSPSNKVTEKGKDVELRCDPISGHTALYWYRQSLGQGLEFLIYFQGNSAPDKSGLPSDRFSAERTGGSVSTLTIQRTQQEDSAVYLCASSLGRGLRFGNGTRLTVT.

This chain joins TRBV30 and TRBJ1-5; 8 nucleotides line up with TRBD1. V was clipped by 2 bases and J by 1 base; unmatched bases: 1. This CDR3 spans 14 amino acids. Germline lookup yields CDR1 GTSNPN and CDR2 SVGIG (reference sequence). The CDR3 region has the DNA TGTGCCTGGAGTAGACAGGGGAGCAATCAGCCCCAGCATTTT. Translating gives CAWSRQGSNQPQHF.

CDR3 DNA: TGTGCCAGCAGCCCCGCGGGACAGGGGGGCTACACCTTC. Its protein product is CASSPAGQGGYTF. V usage is TRBV4-2 and J usage is TRBJ1-2; 10 bases fit TRBD1. The germline gives CDR1 LGHNA, CDR2 YNFKEQ. With V trimmed by 4 bases and J by 8 bases, 4 bases remained unmatched. This CDR3 region has 13 residues.